The TCR beta chain under discussion was sequenced for a study of shared clonotypes between healthy human individuals. As concerns this clone: What it binds is not known.

Using immunoSEQ multiplex PCR, the repertoire was profiled, and TCRdb retains in-frame clones only, with some absent. Of 2 million to 2.5 million clones detected, 93% appear once; the ten largest clones hold approximately 0.35%. Study-level results: Among the subsets, naive ones generally showed larger estimated richness than memory ones. Roughly 5% of naive CD4 clonotypes were shared across four donors. It was anticipated that sequencing depth would influence how many clonotypes donors shared.

Per germline, CDR1 SGHTA and CDR2 FQGNSA. The junction had 15 bases not matched to a gene; V was cut back by 4 bases and J by 0 bases. This CDR3 spans 19 amino acids. The donors were all Caucasian adults (living in Nashville, Tennessee). This TCR was recovered from a man between 18 and 29 years old in good health. Some clones in this sample may be carry-over from other donors' samples. Material: naive CD4+ T cells from PBMCs. Subset given: CD45RA+ positively selected. The chain is built from TRBV7-2 and TRBJ2-1, with TRBD2 matching 7 bases. The CDR3 DNA reads as TGTGCCAGCAGCTCCCCCCCCGCCGATCGCGGGAGCTCCTACAATGAGCAGTTCTTC. Encoded protein: CASSSPPADRGSSYNEQFF.